This T cell receptor beta chain appears in the sequencing data of a study of T cells in narcolepsy. Study findings and constraints: Blood of same and different patients, but not healthy controls, reportedly held recurring autoreactive clonotypes. Same-patient CSF and blood CD4+ T cell clonotypes included HCRT-specific and TRIB2-specific autoreactive ones.

Trimming at V came to 6 bases and at J to 8 bases, leaving 2 bases not matched to a gene. CDR1 SGHDN and CDR2 FVKESK come from the germline V gene. The CDR3 runs 13 residues. Using immunoSEQ multiplex PCR, the repertoire was profiled, and TCRdb retains in-frame clones only, with some absent. The table records tens of thousands of clones, 65% to 90% of them present only once. Turning to this clone: Its antigen is still unknown.

The receptor was derived from a human donor in good health. The sample was memory (CD45RA-) CD4+ T cells from blood. V gene TRBV14 combines with J gene TRBJ1-6, with 9 bases matching TRBD1. The CDR3 protein is CASSRQGDSPLHF. The CDR3 bases are TGTGCCAGCAGTCGACAGGGGGATTCACCCCTCCACTTT. Looking up the rest from reference TRBV14 and TRBJ1-6 gives the full variable domain: EAGVTQFPSHSVIEKGQTVTLRCDPISGHDNLYWYRRVMGKEIKFLLHFVKESKQDESGMPNNRFLAERTGGTYSTLKVQPAELEDSGVYFCASSRQGDSPLHFGNGTRLTVT.